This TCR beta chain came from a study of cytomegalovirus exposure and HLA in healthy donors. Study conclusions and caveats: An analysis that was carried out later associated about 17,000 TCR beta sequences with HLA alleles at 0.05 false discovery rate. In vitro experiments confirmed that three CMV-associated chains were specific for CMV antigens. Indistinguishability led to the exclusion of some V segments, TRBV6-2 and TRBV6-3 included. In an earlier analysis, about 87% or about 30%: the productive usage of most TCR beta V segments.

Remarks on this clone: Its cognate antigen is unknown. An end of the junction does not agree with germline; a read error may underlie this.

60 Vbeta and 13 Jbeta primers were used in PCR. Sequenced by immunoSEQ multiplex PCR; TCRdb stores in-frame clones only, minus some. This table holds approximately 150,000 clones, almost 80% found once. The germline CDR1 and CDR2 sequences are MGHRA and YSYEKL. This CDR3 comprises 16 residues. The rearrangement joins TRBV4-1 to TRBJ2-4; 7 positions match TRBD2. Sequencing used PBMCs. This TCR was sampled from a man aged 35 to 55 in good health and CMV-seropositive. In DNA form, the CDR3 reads TGCGCCAGCAGCCAAGATGTGAGGGGAGGGTGGAACAGTCAGTACTTC. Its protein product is CASSQDVRGGWNSQYF.